Listed below are T cell receptor beta chains from one sample, sequenced in a study of blood T cell repertoires in COVID-19. TCRdb's copy holds only in-frame clones and misses some; the assay was immunoSEQ multiplex PCR. The sample shows some 220,000 clones, about 85% of them seen only once. The sequenced sample was peripheral blood. These receptors were obtained from a woman aged 18-29 years who had recovered from COVID-19. The conserved cysteine and the conserved F or W are not part of the CDR3 here.

j_call: TRBJ2-1
v_call: TRBV6-5
cdr3_aa: ASSSAGELYNEQF

j_call: TRBJ2-7
v_call: TRBV15
cdr3_aa: ATSPTSGRFEQY

j_call: TRBJ2-3
v_call: TRBV27
cdr3_aa: ASSLGLAGDTQY

j_call: TRBJ2-7
v_call: TRBV10-3
cdr3_aa: AISENRDRSYEQY

j_call: TRBJ2-3
v_call: TRBV1
cdr3_aa: TSNQPFPGKGTDTQY

j_call: TRBJ2-1
v_call: TRBV9
cdr3_aa: ASSVREPHNEQF

j_call: TRBJ1-6
v_call: TRBV21-1
cdr3_aa: ASSKMAAGGSYNSPLH

j_call: TRBJ1-4
v_call: TRBV7-2
cdr3_aa: ASSLMRFSNEKLF

j_call: TRBJ1-1
v_call: TRBV18
cdr3_aa: ASSPSFYTEAF

j_call: TRBJ1-2
v_call: TRBV30
cdr3_aa: AWSGTTGKT

j_call: TRBJ2-3
v_call: TRBV4-2
cdr3_aa: ASSQGAIVSTDTQY

j_call: TRBJ2-7
v_call: TRBV7-9
cdr3_aa: ASSLTIRPYEQY

j_call: TRBJ1-1
v_call: TRBV27
cdr3_aa: ASRRGITEAF

j_call: TRBJ1-4
v_call: TRBV25-1
cdr3_aa: ASSEKGQGATNEKLF

j_call: TRBJ2-7
v_call: TRBV27
cdr3_aa: ASSLSGTSGYPTYEQY

j_call: TRBJ2-1
v_call: TRBV7-9
cdr3_aa: ASSTRRKRGPHNNEQF

j_call: TRBJ1-2
v_call: TRBV6-2/TRBV6-3
cdr3_aa: ASSYSRDGGYGYT

j_call: TRBJ2-5
v_call: TRBV7-2
cdr3_aa: ASSLLGQGQETQY

j_call: TRBJ2-5
v_call: TRBV27
cdr3_aa: ASSLSDRGLETQY

j_call: TRBJ2-1
v_call: TRBV9
cdr3_aa: ASSVVGEGNEQF

j_call: TRBJ1-1
v_call: TRBV7-6
cdr3_aa: ASSLDGGSFYTEAF

j_call: TRBJ2-5
v_call: TRBV12-3/TRBV12-4
cdr3_aa: ASRGGGGTQY